Included here is one T cell receptor beta chain sequence, with context. This record comes from a study of blood T cell repertoires in COVID-19. Across the whole study: Samples taken during acute and convalescent COVID-19 were collected in the United States, Italy and Spain. From T cells, B-cell-depleted T cells, or PBMCs came the material, which was cDNA or gDNA.

Original analysis: Estimation of nucleated cell counts relied on the amplification of reference gene primers. Produced via immunoSEQ multiplex PCR; TCRdb's table is partial and in-frame only. That table is the source of V, J and clone size, and D and trimming were worked out from the DNA. This sample carries around 110,000 clones, about 93% of them seen once, and the ten largest clones take less than 1.5%. Per germline, CDR1 MDHEN and CDR2 SYDVKM. The CDR3 has 18 amino acids. The V and J ends lost 0 bases and 1 base respectively, with 15 bases between them. Specimen: peripheral blood. This receptor was taken from a woman aged 30 to 39 with acute or convalescent COVID-19. The rearrangement links TRBV28 to TRBJ2-2, with TRBD1 as a possible D gene (5 bases). The CDR3 DNA reads TGTGCCAGCAGTTTATGGGGTTTGGGGCAGGAGAACACCGGGGAGCTGTTTTTT. This encodes CASSLWGLGQENTGELFF.